A single sample is the source of the 27 T cell receptor beta chains below, sequenced in a study of T cell responses to AZD1222 COVID-19 vaccine. Measured with immunoSEQ multiplex PCR; TCRdb has only the in-frame clones, and not every one. The repertoire holds around 150,000 clones, with 85% to 95% as singletons. The sample was peripheral blood, taken on day 0 of AZD1222 vaccination. These TCRs come from an adult in good health.

The CDR3 DNA reads TGTGCCAGCAGCGGACCCTCACTAGCGGGAATATACAATGAGCAGTTCTTC. It yields the protein CASSGPSLAGIYNEQFF. The V call is TRBV9, the J call TRBJ2-1, with 10 nucleotides matching TRBD2. V shed 3 bases and J 4 bases; nucleotides not matched to a gene: 10. CDR3 length: 17 amino acids. CDR1 SGDLS and CDR2 YYNGEE come from the germline V gene.

This chain connects TRBV27 to TRBJ2-1; D gene ambiguous. Trimming stripped 5 bases from V and 1 base from J, with 9 bases between. Germline CDR1 is MNHEY and CDR2 is SMNVEV (reference sequence). The length of the CDR3 is 14 residues. CDR3 sequence reads: CASSHRGSYNEQFF. For the CDR3, the DNA is TGTGCCAGCAGTCACCGTGGGTCCTACAATGAGCAGTTCTTC.

The V gene is TRBV7-9, the J gene TRBJ1-4; no reliable D call. CDR3 length equals 15 residues. CDR1 is SEHNR, CDR2 FQNEAQ, per germline (reference sequence). Trimming removed 5 bases from V and 4 bases from J, with 14 bases in between. In DNA, the CDR3 is TGTGCCAGCAGCCCCACCCGGGTGAATAATGAAAAACTGTTTTTT. Protein: CASSPTRVNNEKLFF.

A note on this clone: Other DNA sequences from this sample encode an identical CDR3 as well. The chain employs TRBV30 and TRBJ1-1; unclear D gene. Between the trimmed V and J ends, which lost 2 bases and 1 base, there was a span of 5 bases. This CDR3 is 12 amino acids long. CDR1 GTSNPN and CDR2 SVGIG come from the germline V gene (reference sequence). The CDR3 here is CAWSPGNTEAFF. CDR3 nucleotide sequence: TGTGCCTGGAGTCCAGGGAACACTGAAGCTTTCTTT.

The chain joins TRBV29-1 to TRBJ2-1, with 7 bases that match TRBD1. This CDR3 is 13 amino acids long. With V trimmed by 4 bases and J by 7 bases, 7 bases remained unmatched. Looked up from germline, CDR1 is SQVTM and CDR2 is ANQGSEA. This CDR3 is CSVGPGRGNEQFF. CDR3 DNA: TGCAGCGTTGGACCGGGCAGGGGGAATGAGCAGTTCTTC.

The chain recombines TRBV19 with TRBJ2-1, with D unclear. Germline-derived CDR1 and CDR2 are LNHDA and SQIVND (reference sequence). The CDR3 sequence is 16 residues long. The V and J ends lost 3 bases and 3 bases respectively, with 15 bases between them. This CDR3 reads CASSMSSWADYNEQFF. CDR3 coding DNA: TGTGCCAGTAGTATGTCTTCCTGGGCAGACTACAATGAGCAGTTCTTC. Variable domain in full (rest from reference TRBV19 and TRBJ2-1): DGGITQSPKYLFRKEGQNVTLSCEQNLNHDAMYWYRQDPGQGLRLIYYSQIVNDFQKGDIAEGYSVSREKKESFPLTVTSAQKNPTAFYLCASSMSSWADYNEQFFGPGTRLTVL.

The genes are TRBV5-4 and TRBJ2-7; TRBD1 agrees at 7 bases. The CDR3 covers 14 residues. With V trimmed by 4 bases and J by 5 bases, 9 bases remained unmatched. CDR1 and CDR2 (germline): SGHNT, YYREEE (reference sequence). In DNA, the CDR3 is TGTGCCAGCAGCCCCGGGCGACAGGGACACGAGCAGTACTTC. Its translation: CASSPGRQGHEQYF. The full variable domain, its missing parts supplied by reference TRBV5-4 and TRBJ2-7, is ETGVTQSPTHLIKTRGQQVTLRCSSQSGHNTVSWYQQALGQGPQFIFQYYREEENGRGNFPPRFSGLQFPNYSSELNVNALELDDSALYLCASSPGRQGHEQYFGPGTRLTVT.

The chain joins TRBV7-3 to TRBJ2-2; weak D call: TRBD2 (6 bases). This CDR3 has 14 residues. Germline V gene sequence: CDR1 SGHTA, CDR2 FQGTGA. Trimming took 5 bases from V and 6 from J, leaving 13 bases between them. The CDR3 sequence is CASSLTSLAGELFF. The CDR3 nucleotides are TGTGCCAGCAGCCTCACTAGCCTCGCCGGGGAGCTGTTTTTT. The whole variable domain, remainder taken from reference TRBV7-3 and TRBJ2-2, is GAGVSQTPSNKVTEKGKYVELRCDPISGHTALYWYRQSLGQGPEFLIYFQGTGAADDSGLPNDRFFAVRPEGSVSTLKIQRTERGDSAVYLCASSLTSLAGELFFGEGSRLTVL.

The V gene is TRBV7-6, the J gene TRBJ2-3; 10 positions match TRBD2. The CDR3 covers 19 residues. CDR1 SGHVS and CDR2 FNYEAQ come from the germline V gene. The V gene end was trimmed by 5 bases and the J gene end by 2 bases; junction bases not matched to a gene: 16. CDR3 sequence: CASSRPRMIAGGYTDTQYF. CDR3 bases: TGTGCCAGCAGCCGCCCCCGAATGATAGCGGGGGGTTACACAGATACGCAGTATTTT. The variable domain in full, with the rest retrieved from reference TRBV7-6 and TRBJ2-3, is GAGVSQSPRYKVTKRGQDVALRCDPISGHVSLYWYRQALGQGPEFLTYFNYEAQQDKSGLPNDRFSAERPEGSISTLTIQRTEQRDSAMYRCASSRPRMIAGGYTDTQYFGPGTRLTVL.

The chain carries TRBV7-8 and TRBJ2-1, with unresolved D. V was trimmed by 6 bases and J by 5 bases, leaving 14 bases between them. Germline CDR1 is SGHVS and CDR2 is FQNEAQ. The CDR3 loop spans 14 amino acids. The CDR3 is CASSYNSVDNEQFF. In DNA, the CDR3 is TGTGCCAGCAGTTACAACAGCGTGGACAATGAGCAGTTCTTC.

The chain is built from TRBV7-3 and TRBJ1-2, with 9 bases lining up with TRBD1. The CDR3 totals 15 residues. The V segment lost 5 bases and the J segment 2 bases; nucleotides outside the gene matches: 6. Germline-derived CDR1 and CDR2 are SGHTA and FQGTGA. CDR3 bases: TGTGCCAGCAGCCACCAGGGACAGGGAAACTATGGCTACACCTTC. This gives the protein CASSHQGQGNYGYTF.

The CDR3 sequence is CASRSLSGVREQYF. The CDR3 nucleotides are TGTGCCAGCAGAAGCCTGTCCGGGGTCCGCGAGCAGTACTTC. V and J are TRBV27 and TRBJ2-7, with D maybe TRBD2 (5 bases). Germline values: CDR1 MNHEY, CDR2 SMNVEV (reference sequence). This CDR3 has 14 amino acids. Trimming took off 6 bases at V and 6 bases at J, with 18 bases between the two ends.

The chain employs TRBV6-4 and TRBJ1-2, with no clear D. With 2 bases removed from V and 8 bases from J, the gap between germline ends came to 9 bases. The CDR3 sequence is 12 residues long. Per the germline V gene, CDR1 is MRHNA and CDR2 is SNTAGT. In DNA, the CDR3 is TGTGCCAGCAGTGACGATACGGGAGGCTACACCTTC. Its translation is CASSDDTGGYTF.

The V gene is TRBV27, the J gene TRBJ1-3, with TRBD1 identical over 7 bases. The CDR3 spans 15 residues. The ends lost 5 bases at V and 1 base at J; junction bases unmatched: 5. The germline V gene has CDR1 MNHEY and CDR2 SMNVEV (reference sequence). CDR3 in DNA: TGTGCCAGCAGTAAGGGGGCTGGGTCTGGAAACACCATATATTTT. It yields the protein CASSKGAGSGNTIYF.

The CDR3 spells CASRSGTGAPEQYF. CDR3 DNA: TGCGCCAGCAGATCCGGGACAGGGGCCCCCGAGCAGTACTTC. The chain joins TRBV5-1 to TRBJ2-7, with 10 positions matching TRBD1. The V gene end was trimmed by 5 bases and the J gene end by 6 bases; junction bases not matched to a gene: 8. The CDR3 is made up of 14 amino acids. In germline, CDR1 is SGHRS, CDR2 YFSETQ.

The gene calls are TRBV15 and TRBJ1-5; TRBD1 agrees at 9 bases. This CDR3 is 14 amino acids long. Trimming removed 5 bases from V and 1 base from J; junction bases left unmatched: 0. Germline CDR1 is LNHNV and CDR2 is YYDKDF (reference sequence). CDR3 sequence: CATSGTGSNQPQHF. In DNA form, the CDR3 reads TGTGCCACCAGCGGGACAGGGAGCAATCAGCCCCAGCATTTT.

The CDR3 loop is CASKGLVGELFF. The CDR3, as DNA: TGTGCCAGTAAGGGTCTCGTCGGGGAGCTGTTTTTT. The V gene is TRBV19, the J gene TRBJ2-2; D not certain. CDR3 length: 12 amino acids. V shed 7 bases and J shed 7 bases, with 10 bases lying between them. Germline-derived CDR1 and CDR2 are LNHDA and SQIVND (reference sequence).

This clone is a singleton in its sample. The rearrangement links TRBV3-1 (or the pseudogene TRBV3-2) to TRBJ1-2; tentative D call: TRBD1 (5 bases). Germline values: CDR1 LGHDT, CDR2 YNNKEL (reference sequence). The CDR3 loop spans 15 amino acids. V was cut by 2 bases and J by 8 bases, with 18 bases left in between. As DNA, the CDR3 is TGTGCCAGCAGCCAACACCCCGGGGCTTATGGGGGCTACACCTTC. Its translation: CASSQHPGAYGGYTF.

The V and J genes are TRBV19 and TRBJ1-5; D is uncertain. In germline, CDR1 is LNHDA, CDR2 SQIVND (reference sequence). Trimming took off 3 bases at V and 0 bases at J, with 6 bases between the two ends. The length of the CDR3 is 14 residues. This chain's CDR3 is CASSIAYSNQPQHF. In DNA, the CDR3 is TGTGCCAGTAGTATTGCTTATAGCAATCAGCCCCAGCATTTT.

The chain recombines TRBV28 with TRBJ1-2; tentatively, D is TRBD1 (6 bases). V was cut by 4 bases and J by 4 bases, with 16 bases left in between. Germline V gene lookup returns CDR1 MDHEN and CDR2 SYDVKM. This CDR3 comprises 15 residues. CDR3 DNA sequence: TGTGCCAGCAGTTCCCGGGAGTCAGGGGCCTATGGCTACACCTTC. Its translation is CASSSRESGAYGYTF.

The chain links TRBV7-7 to TRBJ2-3; 8 bases are a match to TRBD2. The CDR3 totals 17 residues. After removal of 0 bases from V and 8 bases from J, the junction contained 13 bases not matched to a gene. In germline, CDR1 is SSHAT, CDR2 FNYEAQ (reference sequence). As DNA, the CDR3 is TGTGCCAGCAGCTTAGCCCCCCCGTGGCAGGGACTAGTTACGCAGTATTTT. Protein: CASSLAPPWQGLVTQYF. The full variable domain, in which reference TRBV7-7 and TRBJ2-3 provide the parts outside the CDR3, is GAGVSQSPRYKVTKRGQDVTLRCDPISSHATLYWYQQALGQGPEFLTYFNYEAQPDKSGLPSDRFSAERPEGSISTLTIQRTEQRDSAMYRCASSLAPPWQGLVTQYFGPGTRLTVL.

The chain carries TRBV15 and TRBJ2-7; perhaps D is TRBD1 or TRBD2 (5 bases each). CDR1 LNHNV and CDR2 YYDKDF come from the germline V gene (reference sequence). CDR3 size: 15 residues. Trimming removed 3 bases at V and 0 bases at J, with 12 bases between. The CDR3 nucleotides are TGTGCCACCAGCAGGGGACGGCGGGTCTCCTACGAGCAGTACTTC. Translated: CATSRGRRVSYEQYF.

The rearrangement uses TRBV7-2 and TRBJ1-1; unclear D gene. Germline V lookup: CDR1 SGHTA, CDR2 FQGNSA. The CDR3 consists of 16 residues. V gave up 0 bases and J gave up 7 bases, with 18 bases separating them. The CDR3 sequence is CASSLARAAVDLEAFF. In nucleotides, the CDR3 is TGTGCCAGCAGCTTAGCTCGGGCAGCGGTTGACCTTGAAGCTTTCTTT.

The chain employs TRBV9 and TRBJ2-5; D unclear. Germline V gene sequence: CDR1 SGDLS, CDR2 YYNGEE. V dropped 0 bases and J dropped 5 bases, with 5 bases sitting between them. This CDR3 is 12 amino acids long. For the CDR3, the DNA is TGTGCCAGCAGCGTAGTGGGGGAGACCCAGTACTTC. This encodes CASSVVGETQYF.

The chain combines TRBV5-4 with TRBJ1-3, with D perhaps matching TRBD1 (5 bases). Trimming pared 4 bases from V and 0 bases from J, leaving 17 bases between. Germline CDR1 SGHNT, CDR2 YYREEE (reference sequence). The CDR3 sequence is 17 residues long. CDR3 sequence: CASSPGRTSSSGNTIYF. In DNA form, the CDR3 reads TGTGCCAGCAGCCCGGGACGGACGTCTTCCTCTGGAAACACCATATATTTT.

The chain uses TRBV2 and TRBJ1-1; the match to TRBD1 covers 9 bases. Germline CDR1 SNHLY, CDR2 FYNNEI. The CDR3 runs to 13 residues. Trimming at V came to 10 bases and at J to 5 bases, leaving 8 bases not matched to a gene. CDR3 DNA: TGTGCCACTTCTGGACAGGGGTTAACTGAAGCTTTCTTT. As protein: CATSGQGLTEAFF. Drawing the rest from reference TRBV2 and TRBJ1-1, the complete variable domain is EPEVTQTPSHQVTQMGQEVILRCVPISNHLYFYWYRQILGQKVEFLVSFYNNEISEKSEIFDDQFSVERPDGSNFTLKIRSTKLEDSAMYFCATSGQGLTEAFFGQGTRLTVV.

This clone was picked up a small number of times. The chain couples TRBV4-2 to TRBJ2-7; 9 bases are a match to TRBD2. The CDR3 extends over 16 amino acids. V lost 3 bases and J lost 3; bases outside the gene matches: 9. In germline, CDR1 is LGHNA, CDR2 YNFKEQ. Here the CDR3 reads CASSQAPGTSSYEQYF. In nucleotides, the CDR3 is TGTGCCAGCAGCCAGGCACCCGGGACTAGCAGCTACGAGCAGTACTTC.